This entry features one TCR beta chain sequence. A few counts support this clone. The specificity of this receptor is unknown. Per-base qualities were not stored, and no clone one base away is much larger. Receptors were amplified or captured by the immunoSEQ multiplex PCR assay. For the multiplex PCR, a mixture combining 60 forward primers for TCR Vbeta segments and 13 reverse primers for TCR Jbeta segments was used. A multiplex PCR assay on genomic DNA amplified the CDR3 region of rearranged TCR beta genes. The amplified TCR beta libraries were sequenced on the Illumina HiSeq System as 87-base-pair reads. The source study handled its data this way. In a later analysis, some 80 million unique TCR beta chains were counted across the roughly 700 repertoires, and approximately 11 million of these chains were shared by at least two donors. Raw reads were error-corrected and collapsed into unique sequences with a nearest-neighbor algorithm that merged closely related sequences to remove PCR and sequencing errors. CDR3 sequences were aligned to IMGT reference sequences to assign V, D and J gene segments. For a sequence to be retained, at least a six-nucleotide match to both a V gene segment and a J gene segment was required. Rearrangements were classified as productive when the CDR3 lacked stop codons and remained in frame with V and J, and all other rearrangements were classified as non-productive. Following IMGT convention, CDR3 was defined as the stretch from the second conserved V-encoded cysteine up to the conserved J-encoded phenylalanine. Sequences without an unambiguous match to a single V gene segment were excluded from the earlier analysis of over 500 of the donors. An earlier analysis of about 590 of the donors classified V segments as functional when productive rearrangements were above 56.7% and as segregating when the standard deviation between donors was above 5%. A statistical classification framework was built to diagnose cytomegalovirus status from the catalog of TCR beta chain sequences. V and J gene assignment, in a later analysis, came from comparing TCR nucleotide sequences with IMGT/GENE-DB human TR gene sequences. Using the TCRdist pipeline, a later analysis assigned CDR3 sequences along with most-parsimonious VDJ recombination scenarios. In a later analysis, every TCR beta chain was defined by the combination of its CDR3 amino acid sequence and its V-gene family, and reads without a unique V-gene family were dropped. In a later analysis, 450 to 600 highly shared, low-generation-probability nucleotide sequences were removed to address suspected cross-contamination and a sequencing artifact. In a later analysis, a clonal expansion index was calculated for each public chain from normalized within-repertoire ranks of inferred template counts. In a later analysis, generation probabilities were computed using a VDJ recombination model fitted to out-of-frame rearrangements, and the results were checked against IGoR. A later analysis scored TCR-TCR, TCR-HLA and TCR-CMV co-occurrence with hypergeometric tests, applying a repertoire-size bias correction to TCR pairs. In a later analysis, false discovery rates were estimated by permuting HLA or CMV assignments 20 times. In a later analysis, co-occurring TCRs were grouped with DBSCAN, and TCRdist sequence similarity was added when clustering was performed within HLA-allele-positive subsets. Co-occurrence clustering excluded repertoires with fewer than 30,000 or more than 120,000 public chains, plus five with anomalous nucleotide sharing. TCRdb obtained this table from immuneACCESS and retained in-frame rearrangements with V and J assigned. These tables miss some clones; where compared with another copy, unresolved V genes account for less than half of the shortfall, and the remainder is unexplained. Clone size and V and J calls were adopted from that table, with D and trimming inferred from the DNA. The sample table records about 190,000 clones; 12% of these occur just once. The ten largest clones add up to 7.8% of the sample.

The data derive from a study of cytomegalovirus exposure and HLA in healthy donors (dated 2017 in TCRdb). For context, the study as a whole: An earlier analysis of 587 of the donors reported 250 to 300 Gb of sequence data and about 100 million unique TCR beta sequences from approximately 180 million T cells. Roughly 300 gigabases of sequencing data and approximately 84 million unique TCR sequences were included in an early release covering around 600 HLA-typed donors. A later genetic analysis took genome-wide SNP genotypes for about 65% of the 666 donors and used that subset as a discovery cohort. To decide whether each TCR beta V gene segment behaved as functional or pseudogenic, an earlier analysis of fewer than 750 of the donors relied on high-throughput TCR beta sequencing. The study combined high-throughput TCR immunosequencing, statistical association of individual TCRs with disease status, and machine learning to predict cytomegalovirus infection status. Every repertoire in the discovery cohort had been generated on one and the same sequencing platform. On average, about 240,000 unique TCR beta nucleotide sequences were sequenced per donor among more than 350 genotyped donors of the cohort, with 15% to 20% of those sequences being non-productive. Typing coverage differed by locus: A, B, C, DRB1 and DQB1 were typed in about 629-640 donors, DQA1 in about 500, DPA1 in nearly 610, and DPB1 in 450 to 480. Among the approximately 400 genotyped donors, around 81% belonged to the genetic ancestry cluster associated with self-reported Caucasian donors. The aim of the study was to test whether cataloging public T cell receptors could identify signatures of past pathogen exposure. Both class I and class II loci were covered by HLA typing, at four-digit resolution. A later analysis re-analyzed previously published TCR beta repertoires from 550 to 700 donors and added high-resolution HLA genotyping to study TCR occurrence patterns. Donor age, sex, ethnicity and CMV serostatus were compiled together with the repertoire data. Because of strong linkage in the cohort, roughly five DR-DQ haplotypes were treated as single units for association and clustering. In the later analysis, no new phenotypic data were used to find candidate immune exposures; instead, reliance was placed on TCR beta sequences and their occurrence across donors. Using immunosequencing, the study profiled T cell repertoires from fewer than 700 subjects and related those repertoires to cytomegalovirus serostatus. A separate validation cohort of about 110 different subjects was used in addition to the 666-subject first cohort. Overall results and qualifications from the work: The classifier was reported to diagnose cytomegalovirus status with high specificity and sensitivity in both the original and validation cohorts. This cohort had only TCR beta chains sequenced, and the lack of alpha or paired-chain data limited which features could be detected. A later analysis associated 17,000 or so TCR beta sequences with specific HLA alleles at a false discovery rate of 0.05. A further reported finding was that TCR beta sequences accurately predicted the HLA-A and HLA-B alleles for most subjects in the first cohort. Roughly uniform sequencing depth across donors was assumed in presence/absence analyses, although this assumption may not hold. In an earlier analysis of more than 500 of the donors, most TCR beta V segments appeared in productive rearrangements about 87% or about 30% of the time, broadly matching IMGT annotations. The study listed 150 to 200 TCR beta chains as associated with cytomegalovirus. In a later analysis, HLA-associated TCR beta chains showed more clonal expansion and lower generation probabilities than non-associated chains that were equally common. In a later analysis, TCR association rates were found to vary across HLA loci, with the most associated TCRs seen for DRB1 alleles and the fewest for HLA-C alleles. An association between a missense DCLRE1C variant and V-gene and J-gene trimming of TCR beta chains was found in a later genetic analysis and replicated in an independent cohort. The authors suggested that the approach could potentially be generalized to other disease states and immunological phenotypes. Correlated functional status among segregating V segments might reflect linkage disequilibrium, but an unknown experimental factor could not be ruled out. The only immune exposure information available for the cohort was CMV serostatus. The sequencing pipeline was judged likely to have produced a cluster of highly shared sequence variants as a technical artifact. According to a later analysis, most CMV-associated TCR beta chains appeared to be HLA-restricted, and the HLA associations seemed to be driven largely by CMV exposure. The earlier analysis of a few hundred of the donors excluded fewer than 20 rarely observed V segments, including chromosome 9 orphons, because counts were too low. Across donors, most TCR sequences were observed very rarely, whereas some public TCRs were present in many individuals. HLA typing was unavailable for some donors at each locus, so association tests used only the typed subset. In vitro tests confirmed that a few of the cytomegalovirus-associated TCR beta chains recognize cytomegalovirus antigens. Compared with the roughly 710-donor mean, donors in an Asian-associated ancestry cluster had fewer N-insertions in productive TCRs, according to a later genetic analysis. In a later analysis, several top co-occurrence clusters were reported to appear linked to parvovirus B19, influenza, CMV and Epstein-Barr virus. When HLA alleles, especially DR and DQ, strongly co-occurred, attributing TCR associations to individual alleles was difficult.

In total, about 650 healthy bone marrow donors made up the cohort. At the time of sampling, every cohort member was nominally healthy, though immune exposures that went unrecorded were likely present. The donor tested CMV seropositive and was one of the 289 seropositive cohort members. Each donor provided a peripheral blood sample, and peripheral blood mononuclear cells were used for TCR beta sequencing. Genomic DNA was extracted from the blood cell samples with the Qiagen DNeasy Blood Extraction Kit. The sequence was collected from a man aged 45 to 65 in good health and CMV-seropositive. Sequenced input: PBMCs.

The CDR3 corresponds to CASSSGTGGGDTQYF. At the DNA level, the sequence is TGTGCCAGCAGCTCCGGGACAGGGGGCGGGGATACGCAGTATTTT. The sequence is built from TRBV7-2 and TRBJ2-3; 12 middle bases align to TRBD1. CDR1 and CDR2, looked up from the germline V gene, are SGHTA and FQGNSA. Trimming takes 4 bases off V and 6 bases off J; junction bases not matched to a gene: 5. Including the terminal cysteine and phenylalanine, the CDR3 comprises 15 residues. Solely the CDR3 DNA is kept, with 45 bases framed from the first base.